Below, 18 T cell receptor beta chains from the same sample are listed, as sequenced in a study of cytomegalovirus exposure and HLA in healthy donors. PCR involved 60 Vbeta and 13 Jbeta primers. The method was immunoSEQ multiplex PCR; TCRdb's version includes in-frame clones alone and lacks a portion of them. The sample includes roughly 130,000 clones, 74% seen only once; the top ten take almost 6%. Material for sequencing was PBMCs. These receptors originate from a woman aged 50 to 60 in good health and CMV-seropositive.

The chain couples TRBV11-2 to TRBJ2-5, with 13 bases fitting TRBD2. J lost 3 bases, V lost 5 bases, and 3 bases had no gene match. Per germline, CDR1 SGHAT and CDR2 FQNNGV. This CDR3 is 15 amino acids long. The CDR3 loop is CASSTGTSGEETQYF. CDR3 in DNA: TGTGCCAGCAGCACCGGGACTAGCGGGGAAGAGACCCAGTACTTC.

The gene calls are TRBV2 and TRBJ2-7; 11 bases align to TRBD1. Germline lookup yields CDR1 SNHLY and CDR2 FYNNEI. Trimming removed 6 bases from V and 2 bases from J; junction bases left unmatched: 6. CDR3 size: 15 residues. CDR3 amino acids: CASRGTGGRAYEQYF. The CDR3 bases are TGTGCCAGCAGGGGGACAGGGGGAAGGGCCTACGAGCAGTACTTC.

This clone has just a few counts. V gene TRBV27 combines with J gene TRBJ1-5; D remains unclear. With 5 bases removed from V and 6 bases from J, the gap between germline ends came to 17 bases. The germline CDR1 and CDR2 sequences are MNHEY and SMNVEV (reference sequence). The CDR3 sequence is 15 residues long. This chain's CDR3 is CASSPRPEGGQPQHF. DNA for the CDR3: TGTGCCAGCAGTCCCAGACCCGAGGGAGGTCAGCCCCAGCATTTT.

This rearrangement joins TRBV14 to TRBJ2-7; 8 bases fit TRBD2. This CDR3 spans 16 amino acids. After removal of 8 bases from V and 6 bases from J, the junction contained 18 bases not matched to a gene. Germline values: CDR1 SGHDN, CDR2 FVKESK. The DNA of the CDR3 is TGTGCCAGCTCGGGCGGGGGGCCCACCCTAGGAAGCGAGCAGTACTTC. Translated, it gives CASSGGGPTLGSEQYF.

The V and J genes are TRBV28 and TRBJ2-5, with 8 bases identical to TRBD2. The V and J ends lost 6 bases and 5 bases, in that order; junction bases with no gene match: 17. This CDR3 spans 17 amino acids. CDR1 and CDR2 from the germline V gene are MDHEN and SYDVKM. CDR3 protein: CASSASEVAGLWETQYF. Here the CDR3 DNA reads TGTGCCAGCAGCGCAAGCGAGGTAGCGGGGTTATGGGAGACCCAGTACTTC.

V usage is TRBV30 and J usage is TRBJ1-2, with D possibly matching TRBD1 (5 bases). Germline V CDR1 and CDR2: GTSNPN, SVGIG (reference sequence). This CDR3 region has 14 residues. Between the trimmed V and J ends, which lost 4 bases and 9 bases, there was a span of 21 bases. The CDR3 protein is CAWNKNLAQDRYTF. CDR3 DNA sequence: TGTGCCTGGAATAAAAACCTGGCACAGGATCGCTACACCTTC.

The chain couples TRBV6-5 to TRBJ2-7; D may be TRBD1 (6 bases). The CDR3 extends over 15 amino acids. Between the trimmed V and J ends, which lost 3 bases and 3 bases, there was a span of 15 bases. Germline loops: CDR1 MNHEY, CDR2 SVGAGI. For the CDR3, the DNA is TGTGCCAGCAGTTATGGGCCGGACAGCTACTACGAGCAGTACTTC. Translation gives CASSYGPDSYYEQYF.

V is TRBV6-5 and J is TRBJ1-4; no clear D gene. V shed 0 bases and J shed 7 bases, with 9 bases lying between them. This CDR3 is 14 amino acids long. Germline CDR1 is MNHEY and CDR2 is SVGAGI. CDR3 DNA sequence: TGTGCCAGCAGTTACTCGAAGCCCGCTGAAAAACTGTTTTTT. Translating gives CASSYSKPAEKLFF.

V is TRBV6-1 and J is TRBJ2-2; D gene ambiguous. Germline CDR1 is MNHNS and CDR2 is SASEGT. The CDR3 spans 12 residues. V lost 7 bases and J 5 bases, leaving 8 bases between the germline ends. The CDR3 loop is CASTPRTGELFF. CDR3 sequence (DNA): TGTGCCAGCACTCCTAGGACCGGGGAGCTGTTTTTT.

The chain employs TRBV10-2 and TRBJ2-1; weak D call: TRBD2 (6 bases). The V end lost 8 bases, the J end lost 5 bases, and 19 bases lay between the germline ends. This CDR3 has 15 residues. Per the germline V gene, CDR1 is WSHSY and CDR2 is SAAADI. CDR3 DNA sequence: TGCGCCAGCTCCTCGGGTGGGACTGGGGACAATGAGCAGTTCTTC. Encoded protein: CASSSGGTGDNEQFF.

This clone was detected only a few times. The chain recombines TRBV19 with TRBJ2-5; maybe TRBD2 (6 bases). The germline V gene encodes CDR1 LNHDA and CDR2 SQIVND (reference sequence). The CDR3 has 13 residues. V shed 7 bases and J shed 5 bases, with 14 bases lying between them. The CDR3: CASKEGPEETQYF. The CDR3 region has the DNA TGTGCCAGTAAGGAGGGGCCGGAGGAGACCCAGTACTTC.

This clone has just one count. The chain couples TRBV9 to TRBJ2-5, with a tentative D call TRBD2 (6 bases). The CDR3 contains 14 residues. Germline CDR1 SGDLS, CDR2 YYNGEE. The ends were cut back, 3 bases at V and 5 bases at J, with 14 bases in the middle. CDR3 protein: CASSGASARETQYF. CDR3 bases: TGTGCCAGCAGCGGGGCTAGCGCGAGGGAGACCCAGTACTTC.

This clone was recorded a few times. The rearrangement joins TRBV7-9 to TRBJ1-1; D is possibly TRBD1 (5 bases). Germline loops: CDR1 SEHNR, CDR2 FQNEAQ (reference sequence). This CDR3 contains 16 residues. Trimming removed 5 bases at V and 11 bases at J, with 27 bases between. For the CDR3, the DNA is TGTGCCAGCAGCACCTTAACCCCCCAGGACACATGTGCGGCTTTCTTT. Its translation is CASSTLTPQDTCAAFF.

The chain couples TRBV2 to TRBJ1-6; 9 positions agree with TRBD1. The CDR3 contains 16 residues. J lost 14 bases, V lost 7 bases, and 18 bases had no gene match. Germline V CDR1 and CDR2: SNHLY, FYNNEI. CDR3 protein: CASTPEAGQGPVALHF. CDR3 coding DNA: TGTGCCAGCACTCCTGAAGCAGGACAGGGGCCAGTGGCCCTCCACTTT.

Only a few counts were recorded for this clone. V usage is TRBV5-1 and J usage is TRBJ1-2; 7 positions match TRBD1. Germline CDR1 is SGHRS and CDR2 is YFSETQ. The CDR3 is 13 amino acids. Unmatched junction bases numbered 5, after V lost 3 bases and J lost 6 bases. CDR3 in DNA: TGCGCCAGCAGCTGGGGACAGCGGGATGGCTACACCTTC. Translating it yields CASSWGQRDGYTF.

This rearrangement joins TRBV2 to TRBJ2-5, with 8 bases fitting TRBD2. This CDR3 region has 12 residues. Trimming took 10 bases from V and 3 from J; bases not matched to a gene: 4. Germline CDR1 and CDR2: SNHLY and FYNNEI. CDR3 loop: CATGREEETQYF. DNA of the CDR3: TGTGCCACCGGGCGGGAGGAAGAGACCCAGTACTTC.

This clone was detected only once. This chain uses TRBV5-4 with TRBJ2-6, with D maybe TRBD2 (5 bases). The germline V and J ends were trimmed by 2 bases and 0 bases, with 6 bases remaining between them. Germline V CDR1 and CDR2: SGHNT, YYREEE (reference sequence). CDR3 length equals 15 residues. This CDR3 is CASSFAGSGANVLTF. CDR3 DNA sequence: TGTGCCAGCAGCTTCGCGGGCTCTGGGGCCAACGTCCTGACTTTC.

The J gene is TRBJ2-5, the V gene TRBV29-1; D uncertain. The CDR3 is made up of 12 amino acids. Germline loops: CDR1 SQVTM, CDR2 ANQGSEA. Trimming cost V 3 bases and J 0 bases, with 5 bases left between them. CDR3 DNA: TGCAGCGTTGACAGGTACCAAGAGACCCAGTACTTC. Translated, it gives CSVDRYQETQYF.